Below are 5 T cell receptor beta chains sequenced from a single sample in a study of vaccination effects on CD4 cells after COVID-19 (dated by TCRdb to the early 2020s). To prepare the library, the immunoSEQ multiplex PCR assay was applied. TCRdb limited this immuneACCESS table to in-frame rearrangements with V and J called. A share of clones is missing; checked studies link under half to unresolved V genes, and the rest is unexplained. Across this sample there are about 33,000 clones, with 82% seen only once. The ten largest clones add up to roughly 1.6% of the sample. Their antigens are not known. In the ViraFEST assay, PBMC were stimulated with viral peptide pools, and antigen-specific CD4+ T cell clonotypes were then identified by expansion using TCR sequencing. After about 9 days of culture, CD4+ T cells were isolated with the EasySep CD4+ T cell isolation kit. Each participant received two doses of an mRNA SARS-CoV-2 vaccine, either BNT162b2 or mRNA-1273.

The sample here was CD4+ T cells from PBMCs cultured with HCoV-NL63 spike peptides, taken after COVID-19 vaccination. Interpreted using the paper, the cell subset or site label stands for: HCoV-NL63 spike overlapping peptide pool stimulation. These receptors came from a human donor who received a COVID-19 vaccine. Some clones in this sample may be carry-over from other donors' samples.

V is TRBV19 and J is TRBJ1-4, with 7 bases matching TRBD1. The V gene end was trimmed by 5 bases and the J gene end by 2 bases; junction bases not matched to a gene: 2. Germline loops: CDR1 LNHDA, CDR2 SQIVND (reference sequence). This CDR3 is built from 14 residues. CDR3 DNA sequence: TGTGCCAGTAGTCCAGGGGGGACTAATGAAAAACTGTTTTTT. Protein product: CASSPGGTNEKLFF.

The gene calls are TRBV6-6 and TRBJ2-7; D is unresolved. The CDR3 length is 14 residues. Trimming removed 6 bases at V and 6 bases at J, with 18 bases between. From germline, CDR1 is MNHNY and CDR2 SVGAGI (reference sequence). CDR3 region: CASRTSARGPEQYV. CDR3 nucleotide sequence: TGTGCCAGCAGAACCTCCGCCCGAGGTCCCGAGCAGTACGTC.

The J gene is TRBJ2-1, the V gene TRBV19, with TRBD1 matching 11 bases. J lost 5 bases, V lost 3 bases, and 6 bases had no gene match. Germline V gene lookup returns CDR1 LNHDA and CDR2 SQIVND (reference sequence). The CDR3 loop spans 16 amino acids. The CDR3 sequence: CASSISRDRGDNEQFF. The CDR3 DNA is TGTGCCAGTAGTATCAGTCGGGACAGGGGGGACAATGAGCAGTTCTTC.

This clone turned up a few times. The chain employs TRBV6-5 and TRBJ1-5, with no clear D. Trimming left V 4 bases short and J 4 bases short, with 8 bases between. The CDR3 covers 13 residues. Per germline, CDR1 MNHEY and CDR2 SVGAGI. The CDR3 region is CASSFTMNQPQHF. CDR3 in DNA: TGTGCCAGCAGTTTCACGATGAATCAGCCCCAGCATTTT.

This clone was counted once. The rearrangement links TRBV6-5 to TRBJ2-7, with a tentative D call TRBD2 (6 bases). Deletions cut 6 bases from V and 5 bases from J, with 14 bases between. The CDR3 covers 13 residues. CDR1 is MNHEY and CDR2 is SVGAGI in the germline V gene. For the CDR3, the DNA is TGTGCCAGCAGAGTGGGGGGAAGGAACGAGCAGTACGTC. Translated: CASRVGGRNEQYV.